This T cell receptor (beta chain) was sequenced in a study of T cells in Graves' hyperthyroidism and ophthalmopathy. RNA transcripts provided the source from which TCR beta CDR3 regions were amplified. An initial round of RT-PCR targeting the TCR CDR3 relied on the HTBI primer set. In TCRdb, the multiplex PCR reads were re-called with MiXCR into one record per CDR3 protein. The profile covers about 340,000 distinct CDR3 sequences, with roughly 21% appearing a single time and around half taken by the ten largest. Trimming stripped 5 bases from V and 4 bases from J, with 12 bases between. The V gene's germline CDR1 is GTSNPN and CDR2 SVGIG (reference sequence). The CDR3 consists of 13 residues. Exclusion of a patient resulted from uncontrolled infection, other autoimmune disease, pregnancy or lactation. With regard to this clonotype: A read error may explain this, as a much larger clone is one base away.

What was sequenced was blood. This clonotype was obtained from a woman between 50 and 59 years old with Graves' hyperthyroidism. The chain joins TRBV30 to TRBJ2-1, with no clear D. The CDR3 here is CAWVARTYNEQFF. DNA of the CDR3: TGTGCCTGGGTTGCGAGAACATACAATGAGCAGTTCTTC.